The rows below give T cell receptor beta chains drawn from one sample of a study of early stage breast cancer tumors. Libraries were prepared by immunoSEQ multiplex PCR; TCRdb keeps only in-frame clonotypes and omits some of them. Here the sample spans approximately 50,000 clones, 70% to 80% being singletons. Sequenced material: blood. The receptor set was obtained from a person in their thirties with breast cancer. Each CDR3 is given with its conserved first and last residue. A D gene is named only where the DNA matches it firmly. The size entry is marked missing in some rows and otherwise reads once, few, many or a size class.

d_gene	j_gene	v_gene	abundance	CDR3aa	CDR3nt
NA	TRBJ2-7	TRBV15	NA	CATSRAAGSTSYYEQYF	TGTGCCACCAGCAGAGCCGCAGGGTCGACCTCCTACTACGAGCAGTACTTC
TRBD1	TRBJ2-3	TRBV10-3	NA	CAISEPRQGGTDTQYF	TGTGCCATCAGTGAGCCCCGACAGGGAGGCACAGATACGCAGTATTTT
NA	TRBJ1-1	TRBV9	NA	CASSPTGMGYGTEAFF	TGTGCCAGCAGCCCAACAGGGATGGGTTATGGTACTGAAGCTTTCTTT
NA	TRBJ1-2	TRBV5-8	NA	CASSFTGNYGYTF	TGTGCCAGCAGCTTCACAGGCAACTATGGCTACACCTTC
TRBD2	TRBJ2-7	TRBV14	NA	CASSTQLAAEYEQYF	TGTGCCAGCAGCACCCAACTAGCGGCCGAATACGAGCAGTACTTC
NA	TRBJ2-5	TRBV10-3	NA	CAISLAGGETQYF	TGTGCCATCAGCTTGGCAGGAGGGGAGACCCAGTACTTC
NA	TRBJ2-5	TRBV10-3	NA	CAISESNRAGETQYF	TGTGCCATCAGTGAGTCGAACCGGGCCGGAGAGACCCAGTACTTC
NA	TRBJ1-5	TRBV28	NA	CASRGGGQPQHF	TGTGCCAGCAGGGGAGGTGGCCAGCCCCAGCATTTT
TRBD1	TRBJ1-3	TRBV2	NA	CASSPDRGAGNTIYF	TGTGCCAGCAGTCCCGACAGGGGAGCAGGAAACACCATATATTTT
TRBD1	TRBJ2-4	TRBV19	few	CASSISWDSAVQYF	TGTGCCAGTAGTATTAGTTGGGACAGCGCGGTTCAGTACTTC
TRBD2	TRBJ2-1	TRBV30	NA	CAWSSPLAGDGNEQFF	TGTGCCTGGAGTTCTCCTTTAGCGGGAGATGGCAATGAGCAGTTCTTC
TRBD2	TRBJ2-3	TRBV5-1	NA	CASSLVAGITDTQYF	TGCGCCAGCAGCTTGGTAGCGGGTATCACAGATACGCAGTATTTT
NA	TRBJ1-3	TRBV9	NA	CASSPLGQGGNTIYF	TGTGCCAGCAGCCCCCTCGGGCAGGGAGGAAACACCATATATTTT
NA	TRBJ2-1	TRBV7-2	NA	CASSTSGNSYNEQFF	TGTGCCAGCAGCACAAGCGGAAACTCCTACAATGAGCAGTTCTTC
TRBD1	TRBJ2-5	TRBV11-2	NA	CASSLVGGAWETQYF	TGTGCCAGCAGCTTAGTAGGGGGCGCTTGGGAGACCCAGTACTTC
NA	TRBJ2-7	TRBV18	NA	CASSPDILLRSEQYF	TGTGCCAGCTCACCTGACATACTATTAAGGTCGGAGCAGTACTTC
TRBD1	TRBJ1-1	TRBV7-9	NA	CASRVPGQTEAFF	TGTGCCAGCAGGGTTCCGGGACAGACTGAAGCTTTCTTT
NA	TRBJ1-1	TRBV30	NA	CAWSVQTNRAFF	TGTGCCTGGAGTGTGCAGACAAATAGGGCTTTCTTT
NA	TRBJ2-2	TRBV7-2	once	CASSDTTGELFF	TGTGCCAGCAGCGATACCACCGGGGAGCTGTTTTTT
TRBD2	TRBJ2-5	TRBV2	NA	CASSLAGWETQYF	TGTGCCAGCAGTCTAGCGGGATGGGAGACCCAGTACTTC
NA	TRBJ2-3	TRBV7-2	NA	CASSFLQIGTDTQYF	TGTGCCAGCAGCTTCTTACAGATCGGTACAGATACGCAGTATTTT
TRBD1	TRBJ2-7	TRBV2	NA	CASSWTGFEQYF	TGTGCCAGCAGCTGGACAGGGTTCGAGCAGTACTTC
NA	TRBJ1-2	TRBV14	NA	CASSSGHRTGGYTF	TGTGCCAGCAGCTCGGGACATCGGACTGGAGGCTACACCTTC
TRBD2	TRBJ2-7	TRBV11-2	NA	CASSLQLAGGEQYF	TGTGCCAGCAGCTTACAACTAGCGGGAGGCGAGCAGTACTTC
TRBD1	TRBJ2-2	TRBV5-1	NA	CASSLGTGGVGELFF	TGCGCCAGCAGCTTGGGAACAGGGGGAGTCGGGGAGCTGTTTTTT
TRBD2	TRBJ2-2	TRBV9	NA	CASSSRTSGRSGELFF	TGTGCCAGCAGCTCCCGGACTAGCGGGAGGTCCGGGGAGCTGTTTTTT
NA	TRBJ2-3	TRBV7-6	NA	CASSSPRGLDTDTQYF	TGTGCCAGCAGCTCTCCTCGAGGCCTAGACACAGATACGCAGTATTTT
NA	TRBJ1-6	TRBV7-3	NA	CASSLWPGNNSPLHF	TGTGCCAGCAGCTTATGGCCCGGGAATAATTCACCCCTCCACTTT
TRBD1	TRBJ1-2	TRBV14	once	CASSPQTGAGYGYTF	TGTGCCAGCAGCCCCCAGACAGGGGCTGGCTATGGCTACACCTTC
TRBD1	TRBJ1-4	TRBV5-5	few	CASSLPDRGDEKLFF	TGTGCCAGCAGCCTACCAGACAGGGGAGATGAAAAACTGTTTTTT
TRBD2	TRBJ2-1	TRBV9	NA	CASSRENSGMNEQFF	TGTGCCAGCAGCCGGGAGAATAGCGGGATGAATGAGCAGTTCTTC
NA	TRBJ1-1	TRBV19	NA	CASTNNRAASTEAFF	TGTGCCAGTACGAATAACAGGGCGGCGTCGACTGAAGCTTTCTTT
TRBD2	TRBJ2-1	TRBV7-9	NA	CASSYPGLALNEQFF	TGTGCCAGCAGCTACCCGGGACTAGCGCTCAATGAGCAGTTCTTC
NA	TRBJ1-1	TRBV5-1	NA	CASSNLGPPNTEAFF	TGCGCCAGCAGCAACCTGGGACCTCCAAACACTGAAGCTTTCTTT
NA	TRBJ2-3	TRBV23-1	NA	CASLRDSTDTQYF	TGCGCCAGCCTCCGGGACAGCACAGATACGCAGTATTTT
NA	TRBJ1-5	TRBV7-9	NA	CASSLSGEHQPQHF	TGTGCCAGCAGCTTATCCGGGGAGCATCAGCCCCAGCATTTT
NA	TRBJ1-1	TRBV6-5	few	CASSYSGEDTEAFF	TGTGCCAGCAGTTACTCAGGAGAGGACACTGAAGCTTTCTTT
NA	TRBJ2-1	TRBV11-2	NA	CASSRSLGSYNEQFF	TGTGCCAGCAGCCGGAGCCTCGGCTCCTACAATGAGCAGTTCTTC
TRBD1	TRBJ2-2	TRBV5-6	NA	CASSWTGGYAGELFF	TGTGCCAGCAGCTGGACAGGGGGTTATGCCGGGGAGCTGTTTTTT
NA	TRBJ2-6	TRBV4-2	NA	CASSHKFSRPGIEASGANVLTF	TGTGCCAGCAGCCATAAGTTTAGTCGGCCGGGGATCGAGGCATCTGGGGCCAACGTCCTGACTTTC
TRBD1	TRBJ2-1	TRBV6-6	few	CASSPGQGALNEQFF	TGTGCCAGCAGCCCAGGACAGGGGGCCTTAAATGAGCAGTTCTTC
TRBD1	TRBJ1-2	TRBV19	few	CASSIGGQHYGYTF	TGTGCCAGTAGTATAGGGGGACAGCACTATGGCTACACCTTC
NA	TRBJ1-1	TRBV6-1	NA	CASSARGTEAFF	TGTGCCAGCAGTGCCCGGGGCACTGAAGCTTTCTTT
TRBD2	TRBJ2-4	TRBV18	NA	CASSLAGEDIQYF	TGTGCCAGCTCACTAGCGGGAGAGGACATTCAGTACTTC
NA	TRBJ2-7	TRBV7-6	NA	CASSLQGSSYEQYF	TGTGCCAGCAGCTTACAAGGGTCCTCCTACGAGCAGTACTTC